Each of the 11 T cell receptor beta chains below was sequenced from the same sample in a study of cytomegalovirus exposure and HLA in healthy donors. PCR amplification relied on 60 Vbeta primers (plus 13 Jbeta primers). Only in-frame clones appear in the TCRdb table, and some are missing; sequencing was by immunoSEQ multiplex PCR. This sample has 90,000 or so clones, with over 65% found just once. The sequenced material came from PBMCs. Receptors were obtained from a man in his fifties in good health and CMV-seronegative.

The rearrangement joins TRBV2 to TRBJ2-1; 8 bases fit TRBD1. The germline CDR1 and CDR2 sequences are SNHLY and FYNNEI. CDR3 size: 13 residues. The V gene end was trimmed by 6 bases and the J gene end by 8 bases; junction bases not matched to a gene: 6. The CDR3 bases are TGTGCCAGCAGCCTGGACAGGGCGGATGAGCAGTTCTTC. Translating gives CASSLDRADEQFF.

The rearrangement joins TRBV7-2 to TRBJ1-1; 8 bases line up with TRBD1. The CDR3 has 14 residues. V gave up 7 bases and J gave up 6 bases; unmatched junction bases: 10. Per germline, CDR1 SGHTA and CDR2 FQGNSA. The CDR3 DNA follows: TGTGCCAGCACCTGGGCAGGGGGCGCGTCTGAAGCTTTCTTT. Translating gives CASTWAGGASEAFF.

J is TRBJ2-3 and V is TRBV6-1; 8 bases line up with TRBD2. V lost 10 bases, J lost 0 bases, and 6 bases stayed unmatched. The CDR3 contains 14 residues. From germline, CDR1 is MNHNS and CDR2 SASEGT. The CDR3 bases are TGTGCCACTGCCCCTAGCGGGAGCACAGATACGCAGTATTTT. The encoded protein is CATAPSGSTDTQYF.

This clone was picked up a small number of times. The chain joins TRBV6-5 to TRBJ1-1; a possible D gene is TRBD1 (6 bases). The V end was cut by 4 bases, the J end by 6 bases, with 15 bases between. Germline V lookup: CDR1 MNHEY, CDR2 SVGAGI. The CDR3 consists of 14 residues. In DNA form, the CDR3 reads TGTGCCAGCAGTTCACCTCAGGGACATGCTGAAGCTTTCTTT. Protein product: CASSSPQGHAEAFF.

This sequence joins TRBV2 and TRBJ1-3; D unresolved. The CDR3 covers 11 residues. Per germline, CDR1 SNHLY and CDR2 FYNNEI. V was pared by 7 bases and J by 8 bases, with 9 bases between. CDR3 sequence: CASTPVDTIYF. Written as DNA, the CDR3 is TGTGCCAGCACTCCGGTGGACACCATATATTTT.

The rearrangement links TRBV15 to TRBJ1-6, with 9 positions matching TRBD1. J gave up 7 bases and V 2 bases, and 3 bases lay outside the gene matches. Per the germline V gene, CDR1 is LNHNV and CDR2 is YYDKDF (reference sequence). The CDR3 is 15 residues long. CDR3 region: CATSRTGTGNSPLHF. CDR3 nucleotide sequence: TGTGCCACCAGCAGAACCGGGACAGGGAATTCACCCCTCCACTTT.

V gene TRBV29-1 combines with J gene TRBJ1-2, with D possibly being TRBD1 (5 bases). CDR3 length: 11 residues. Germline V gene sequence: CDR1 SQVTM, CDR2 ANQGSEA. Trimming took off 6 bases at V and 8 bases at J, with 13 bases between the two ends. CDR3 bases: TGCAGCGTGGGGGGGTTGGGAGGCTACACCTTC. Encoded protein: CSVGGLGGYTF.

The chain combines TRBV7-9 with TRBJ2-3; 9 bases are shared with TRBD2. Germline CDR1 is SEHNR and CDR2 is FQNEAQ (reference sequence). The V gene end was trimmed by 5 bases and the J gene end by 4 bases; junction bases not matched to a gene: 7. This CDR3 is built from 15 residues. The CDR3 here is CASSETAGGPDTQYF. CDR3 nucleotide sequence: TGTGCCAGCAGCGAGACGGCGGGAGGGCCAGATACGCAGTATTTT.

This clone was observed a single time. The V call is TRBV11-2, the J call TRBJ2-1, with D possibly matching TRBD1 (6 bases). The CDR3 has 14 amino acids. From germline, CDR1 is SGHAT and CDR2 FQNNGV. The V end was cut by 1 base, the J end by 10 bases, with 14 bases between. CDR3 sequence: CASSLGPGRGEQFF. CDR3 sequence (DNA): TGTGCCAGCAGCTTAGGGCCCGGAAGGGGGGAGCAGTTCTTC.

The genes are TRBV7-2 and TRBJ2-1; D gene uncertain. The CDR3 contains 12 residues. Germline CDR1 and CDR2: SGHTA and FQGNSA. Trimming took 0 bases from V and 7 from J, leaving 4 bases between them. CDR3: CASSLARNEQFF. CDR3 sequence (DNA): TGTGCCAGCAGCTTAGCGCGGAATGAGCAGTTCTTC.

The V call is TRBV27, the J call TRBJ1-4; unclear D gene. The CDR3 totals 16 residues. Trimming pared 1 base from V and 0 bases from J, leaving 9 bases between. Germline V lookup: CDR1 MNHEY, CDR2 SMNVEV (reference sequence). The CDR3 bases are TGTGCCAGCAGTTTATACCCGAGAGCAACTAATGAAAAACTGTTTTTT. Translation gives CASSLYPRATNEKLFF.